Listed below are T cell receptor beta chains from one sample, sequenced in a study of shared clonotypes between healthy human individuals. Only in-frame clones appear in the TCRdb table, and some are missing; sequencing was by immunoSEQ multiplex PCR. This repertoire shows hundreds of thousands of clones, around three quarters found once; its top ten account for about 12%. The sample was PBMCs. The receptor source for this set is a middle-aged woman in good health. Some clones in this sample may be carry-over from other donors' samples. Both conserved end residues are part of each CDR3. Each record gives: CDR3 protein, CDR3 DNA, clone size, J gene, V gene, D gene. A D gene is named only where the DNA matches it firmly. The size field is filled for only some rows; it gives once, few, many or a size class.

CDR3aa: CAISDRDDTGELFF; CDR3nt: TGTGCCATCAGTGACCGGGACGACACCGGGGAGCTGTTTTTT; abundance: few; j_gene: TRBJ2-2; v_gene: TRBV10-3; d_gene: -
CDR3aa: CASSHPLSGRSNTGELFF; CDR3nt: TGTGCCAGCAGCCACCCACTTAGCGGGAGGTCCAACACCGGGGAGCTGTTTTTT; abundance: once; j_gene: TRBJ2-2; v_gene: TRBV11-2; d_gene: TRBD2
CDR3aa: CASSPWAEVEQYF; CDR3nt: TGTGCCAGCAGCCCCTGGGCGGAGGTCGAGCAGTACTTC; abundance: -; j_gene: TRBJ2-7; v_gene: TRBV11-2; d_gene: -
CDR3aa: CASSFLSVSYEQYF; CDR3nt: TGCGCCAGCAGCTTCCTGAGCGTCTCCTACGAGCAGTACTTC; abundance: -; j_gene: TRBJ2-7; v_gene: TRBV5-1; d_gene: -
CDR3aa: CASSLVDRILDTQYF; CDR3nt: TGTGCCAGCAGCTTAGTCGACAGAATTCTGGATACGCAGTATTTT; abundance: -; j_gene: TRBJ2-3; v_gene: TRBV7-2; d_gene: -
CDR3aa: CASSLGGQGQETQYF; CDR3nt: TGTGCCAGCAGCTTAGGGGGACAGGGCCAAGAGACCCAGTACTTC; abundance: -; j_gene: TRBJ2-5; v_gene: TRBV7-9; d_gene: TRBD1
CDR3aa: CASKVLAGSYNEQFF; CDR3nt: TGCGCCAGCAAAGTACTAGCGGGAAGCTACAATGAGCAGTTCTTC; abundance: -; j_gene: TRBJ2-1; v_gene: TRBV23-1; d_gene: TRBD2
CDR3aa: CASSARQAGPGNTIYF; CDR3nt: TGTGCCAGCTCAGCACGGCAGGCGGGGCCTGGAAACACCATATATTTT; abundance: -; j_gene: TRBJ1-3; v_gene: TRBV18; d_gene: -
CDR3aa: CASSLGGQGKLFF; CDR3nt: TGTGCCAGCAGCTTAGGGGGACAGGGTAAACTGTTTTTT; abundance: -; j_gene: TRBJ1-4; v_gene: TRBV11-2; d_gene: TRBD1
CDR3aa: CASSEANEGDGAFF; CDR3nt: TGTGCCAGCAGTGAAGCGAATGAGGGGGATGGAGCTTTCTTT; abundance: -; j_gene: TRBJ1-1; v_gene: TRBV2; d_gene: -
CDR3aa: CASSSDTYEQYF; CDR3nt: TGTGCCAGCAGCTCGGATACCTACGAGCAGTACTTC; abundance: -; j_gene: TRBJ2-7; v_gene: TRBV11-1; d_gene: -
CDR3aa: CASSPMGGVSYEQYF; CDR3nt: TGCGCCAGCAGCCCGATGGGCGGGGTTTCCTACGAGCAGTACTTC; abundance: -; j_gene: TRBJ2-7; v_gene: TRBV4-1; d_gene: -
CDR3aa: CASSLSRPGRGRETQYF; CDR3nt: TGTGCCAGCAGTTTATCGCGCCCCGGTAGGGGCCGAGAGACCCAGTACTTC; abundance: once; j_gene: TRBJ2-5; v_gene: TRBV27; d_gene: -
CDR3aa: CASSLGAGYNEQFF; CDR3nt: TGTGCCAGCAGCCTCGGGGCGGGTTACAATGAGCAGTTCTTC; abundance: -; j_gene: TRBJ2-1; v_gene: TRBV11-3; d_gene: -
CDR3aa: CAWSVFPADGEQFF; CDR3nt: TGTGCCTGGAGTGTTTTCCCAGCCGACGGGGAGCAGTTCTTC; abundance: -; j_gene: TRBJ2-1; v_gene: TRBV30; d_gene: -
CDR3aa: CASSLARLREETQYF; CDR3nt: TGCGCCAGCAGCTTGGCCCGTCTCCGAGAAGAGACCCAGTACTTC; abundance: -; j_gene: TRBJ2-5; v_gene: TRBV5-1; d_gene: -
CDR3aa: CASSRQGLGETQYF; CDR3nt: TGCGCCAGCAGCCGACAGGGACTTGGGGAGACCCAGTACTTC; abundance: -; j_gene: TRBJ2-5; v_gene: TRBV5-1; d_gene: -
CDR3aa: CAWTTGTTYEQYF; CDR3nt: TGTGCCTGGACGACAGGGACAACCTACGAGCAGTACTTC; abundance: -; j_gene: TRBJ2-7; v_gene: TRBV30; d_gene: TRBD1
CDR3aa: CASSVGLGRSYNSPLHF; CDR3nt: TGTGCCAGCAGCGTAGGGTTGGGGAGATCCTATAATTCACCCCTCCACTTT; abundance: -; j_gene: TRBJ1-6; v_gene: TRBV9; d_gene: -
CDR3aa: CASSFVFYGYTF; CDR3nt: TGTGCCAGCAGTTTTGTATTCTATGGCTACACCTTC; abundance: -; j_gene: TRBJ1-2; v_gene: TRBV28; d_gene: -
CDR3aa: CASSLDTNQPQHF; CDR3nt: TGTGCCAGCAGCTTAGACACCAATCAGCCCCAGCATTTT; abundance: -; j_gene: TRBJ1-5; v_gene: TRBV7-8; d_gene: -
CDR3aa: CAISGDRVGNTEAFF; CDR3nt: TGTGCCATCAGTGGGGACAGGGTCGGGAACACTGAAGCTTTCTTT; abundance: -; j_gene: TRBJ1-1; v_gene: TRBV10-3; d_gene: TRBD1
CDR3aa: CASSDPTGGREKLFF; CDR3nt: TGCGCCAGCAGCGATCCAACAGGGGGCCGCGAAAAACTGTTTTTT; abundance: -; j_gene: TRBJ1-4; v_gene: TRBV5-1; d_gene: TRBD1
CDR3aa: CAWKLGLGANVLTF; CDR3nt: TGTGCCTGGAAATTGGGGCTTGGGGCCAACGTCCTGACTTTC; abundance: -; j_gene: TRBJ2-6; v_gene: TRBV30; d_gene: -
CDR3aa: CASSPRQGGDNEQFF; CDR3nt: TGTGCCAGCAGCCCCCGACAGGGAGGGGACAATGAGCAGTTCTTC; abundance: -; j_gene: TRBJ2-1; v_gene: TRBV7-6; d_gene: -
CDR3aa: CSVGEWAGELFF; CDR3nt: TGCAGCGTGGGCGAATGGGCCGGGGAGCTGTTTTTT; abundance: -; j_gene: TRBJ2-2; v_gene: TRBV29-1; d_gene: -
CDR3aa: CASSPAGGETEAFF; CDR3nt: TGTGCCAGTAGCCCAGCGGGGGGAGAGACTGAAGCTTTCTTT; abundance: -; j_gene: TRBJ1-1; v_gene: TRBV19; d_gene: -
CDR3aa: CAWSRRTATYEQYF; CDR3nt: TGTGCCTGGAGTAGGAGGACAGCAACCTACGAGCAGTACTTC; abundance: -; j_gene: TRBJ2-7; v_gene: TRBV30; d_gene: -
CDR3aa: CASSSTGTSGADTQYF; CDR3nt: TGCGCCAGCAGCTCTACCGGGACTAGCGGTGCAGATACGCAGTATTTT; abundance: -; j_gene: TRBJ2-3; v_gene: TRBV5-1; d_gene: TRBD2
CDR3aa: CASSSTRYNEQFF; CDR3nt: TGTGCCAGCAGCTCAACTAGGTACAATGAGCAGTTCTTC; abundance: -; j_gene: TRBJ2-1; v_gene: TRBV5-6; d_gene: -
CDR3aa: CASSSAGGYGTGANVLTF; CDR3nt: TGTGCCAGCAGTTCCGCGGGAGGTTACGGGACTGGGGCCAACGTCCTGACTTTC; abundance: -; j_gene: TRBJ2-6; v_gene: TRBV28; d_gene: TRBD2
CDR3aa: CAWSQEGMRQPQHF; CDR3nt: TGTGCCTGGAGTCAGGAGGGGATGAGGCAGCCCCAGCATTTT; abundance: -; j_gene: TRBJ1-5; v_gene: TRBV30; d_gene: -
CDR3aa: CASSSHASEQYF; CDR3nt: TGTGCCAGCAGCTCTCACGCCTCCGAGCAGTACTTC; abundance: once; j_gene: TRBJ2-7; v_gene: TRBV11-3; d_gene: -
CDR3aa: CASSASGTNTDTQYF; CDR3nt: TGTGCCAGCAGCGCATCCGGGACTAACACAGATACGCAGTATTTT; abundance: -; j_gene: TRBJ2-3; v_gene: TRBV7-3; d_gene: TRBD2
CDR3aa: CASSRWGVTGGVGNTIYF; CDR3nt: TGTGCCAGCAGCCGATGGGGAGTTACAGGGGGTGTTGGAAACACCATATATTTT; abundance: -; j_gene: TRBJ1-3; v_gene: TRBV11-2; d_gene: TRBD1
CDR3aa: CASSPTGGTYGETQYF; CDR3nt: TGTGCCAGCAGCCCGACAGGGGGCACTTACGGGGAGACCCAGTACTTC; abundance: -; j_gene: TRBJ2-5; v_gene: TRBV11-2; d_gene: TRBD1
CDR3aa: CASSVAGGADTEAFF; CDR3nt: TGTGCCAGCAGCGTAGCTGGGGGCGCGGACACTGAAGCTTTCTTT; abundance: -; j_gene: TRBJ1-1; v_gene: TRBV9; d_gene: -